The 8 T cell receptor beta chains listed next were all sequenced from one sample in a study of blood T cell repertoires in COVID-19. Sequenced by immunoSEQ multiplex PCR; TCRdb stores in-frame clones only, minus some. The sample has some 190,000 clones; roughly 84% are singletons. Sequencing input: PBMCs or T cells enriched from blood (not recorded which). These receptor sequences come from a woman aged 25 to 39 who had recovered from COVID-19.

V usage is TRBV18 and J usage is TRBJ1-5; no clear D. CDR1 is KGHSH and CDR2 is LQKENI in the germline V gene. The CDR3 is 13 amino acids. Between the trimmed V and J ends, which lost 4 bases and 4 bases, there was a span of 8 bases. The DNA of the CDR3 is TGTGCCAGCTCACGTCAGCGGAATCAGCCCCAGCATTTT. Its protein is CASSRQRNQPQHF.

This clone was seen a single time. The gene calls are TRBV27 and TRBJ1-2; D is unresolved. V lost 3 bases and J 2 bases, leaving 7 bases between the germline ends. Per the germline V gene, CDR1 is MNHEY and CDR2 is SMNVEV (reference sequence). This CDR3 has 13 residues. The CDR3 spells CASSFEPNYGYTF. For the CDR3, the DNA is TGTGCCAGCAGTTTTGAGCCAAACTATGGCTACACCTTC.

The chain links TRBV10-2 to TRBJ1-2; D is perhaps TRBD1 (6 bases). Germline CDR1 reads WSHSY; CDR2 reads SAAADI. The CDR3 consists of 11 residues. Trimming took off 7 bases at V and 12 bases at J, with 15 bases between the two ends. The CDR3 sequence: CASTGAREHTF. CDR3 nucleotide sequence: TGCGCCAGCACAGGGGCCCGTGAGCACACCTTC.

The genes are TRBV19 and TRBJ2-2; TRBD2 matches at 8 bases. The CDR3 has 15 amino acids. CDR1 is LNHDA, CDR2 SQIVND, per germline (reference sequence). Trimming cost V 7 bases and J 2 bases; bases outside gene matches: 6. The CDR3 loop reads CASISGERNTGELFF. In DNA, the CDR3 is TGTGCCAGTATTAGCGGGGAACGCAACACCGGGGAGCTGTTTTTT.

The genes are TRBV19 and TRBJ2-7; 9 nucleotides align to TRBD1. CDR3 length equals 15 residues. The V gene's germline CDR1 is LNHDA and CDR2 SQIVND (reference sequence). The J segment lost 1 base and the V segment lost 4 bases, leaving 5 bases of the junction unmatched. CDR3 sequence reads: CASSKPGQGSYEQYF. For the CDR3, the DNA is TGTGCCAGTAGTAAGCCGGGACAGGGTTCCTACGAGCAGTACTTC.

The V call is TRBV28, the J call TRBJ2-6; perhaps TRBD1 as D (6 bases). V gave up 6 bases and J gave up 2 bases, with 14 bases separating them. The CDR3 has 16 amino acids. Germline V gene sequence: CDR1 MDHEN, CDR2 SYDVKM. The chain's CDR3 is CASRGMQGTGANVLTF. CDR3 DNA sequence: TGTGCCAGCAGGGGGATGCAGGGGACTGGGGCCAACGTCCTGACTTTC.

The chain uses TRBV19 and TRBJ2-1, with 7 bases fitting TRBD2. This CDR3 is 14 amino acids long. Trimming at V came to 0 bases and at J to 12 bases, leaving 8 bases not matched to a gene. Germline CDR1 and CDR2: LNHDA and SQIVND (reference sequence). Written as DNA, the CDR3 is TGTGCCAGTAGTATAGAGCGGGAGCGGATTCGGCAGTTCTTC. Its protein is CASSIERERIRQFF.

This chain links TRBV6-1 with TRBJ2-7; TRBD2 might be the D (6 bases). The CDR3 has 14 residues. Germline lookup yields CDR1 MNHNS and CDR2 SASEGT. The V and J ends lost 2 bases and 0 bases respectively, with 8 bases between them. The CDR3 bases are TGTGCCAGCAGTGAAACAGCGGGCTCCTACGAGCAGTACGTC. Its translation: CASSETAGSYEQYV.